This T cell receptor (beta chain) was identified in a study of blood T cell repertoires in COVID-19. Sequencing used immunoSEQ multiplex PCR; TCRdb keeps in-frame clones, though not all of them. The table includes over 85,000 clones, about 86% detected once. The CDR3 loop spans 14 amino acids. V was clipped by 4 bases and J by 7 bases, with 14 bases between them. CDR1 is SGHNT and CDR2 is YYREEE in the germline V gene (reference sequence). Sequencing used peripheral blood. The chain joins TRBV5-4 to TRBJ2-2; weak D call: TRBD1 (5 bases). This sequence was found in a woman in her 70s with acute or convalescent COVID-19. The CDR3 region has the DNA TGTGCCAGCAGCCTGCGGACAACCGGCGGGGAGCTGTTTTTT. Amino acid sequence: CASSLRTTGGELFF.